The clone carrying this T cell receptor (beta chain) occurred many times. Arm-PCR of CDR3 regions and iRepertoire HTBI primers were the basis on which TCR beta libraries were built. Original methodology: Identification across samples found approximately 60 TRBV and around 15 TRBJ segments. TCRdb passed the multiplex PCR reads through MiXCR, listing each CDR3 protein once. These V and J calls are TCRdb output, not the study's own analysis. Of 410,000 or so distinct CDR3 sequences listed, under 15% were seen once; the top ten hold roughly a sixth. This entry belongs to a study of regulatory T cells in long-lasting Graves disease. Across the whole study: Those Graves' patients who were newly diagnosed had been on antithyroid drugs under 3 months.

J lost 14 bases, V lost 6 bases, and 13 bases had no gene match. This CDR3 spans 13 amino acids. Germline assignment: CDR1 SNHLY and CDR2 FYNNEI. The time point: newly diagnosed GD, antithyroid drugs for less than 3 months. PBMC RNA served as the TCR library source. These data were also filed under a second study, of T cells in Graves' hyperthyroidism and ophthalmopathy.

The J gene is TRBJ2-1, the V gene TRBV2; 7 nucleotides align to TRBD1. This sequence was found in a woman aged 25-40 years with Graves disease. Sequenced material: peripheral blood mononuclear cells (PBMCs), taken at new diagnosis, from a patient treated with antithyroid drugs. CDR3 sequence reads: CASREETGTDEFF. CDR3 DNA: TGTGCCAGCAGGGAGGAAACCGGGACAGATGAGTTCTTC.